This T cell receptor (beta chain) was found in a study of response to subunit inactivated influenza vaccine. Regarding the study as a whole: Authors suggested few new T cells are recruited by each seasonal influenza vaccination.

This clonotype was seen at least ten times. Its matching antigen is unknown. Germline loops: CDR1 SGHRS, CDR2 YFSETQ. The CDR3 contains 14 residues. The V end lost 3 bases, the J end lost 4 bases, and 12 bases lay between the germline ends. TCRdb passed the RT-PCR reads through MiXCR, listing each CDR3 protein once. The sample contains around 760,000 distinct CDR3 sequences, around 13% of which appear only once. The sample in question was PBMCs from blood, obtained approximately 15 days before vaccination. This TCR derives from a man aged 45-65 years who received an inactivated influenza vaccine. The V and J genes are TRBV5-1 and TRBJ2-3; D is tentatively TRBD1 or TRBD2 (6 bases each). This CDR3 reads CASSYNREADTQYF. CDR3 in DNA: TGCGCCAGCAGCTATAACAGGGAGGCAGATACGCAGTATTTT.